This T cell receptor (beta chain) was found in a study of T cells in Graves' hyperthyroidism and ophthalmopathy. TCR beta CDR3 sequences were amplified from RNA transcripts. With the HTBI primer set, the TCR CDR3 went through a first round of RT-PCR. From the multiplex PCR reads, TCRdb called clonotypes with MiXCR, one entry per CDR3 protein. This sample has a few hundred thousand distinct CDR3 sequences, with roughly an eighth found just once. This receptor was identified in a woman aged 40 to 55 with Graves' ophthalmopathy. Input material: blood.

In DNA, the CDR3 is TGTGCCATCAGTGATGAACGGACAGGGGGAGAGGAAAAACTGTTTTTT. Residues: CAISDERTGGEEKLFF. The chain combines TRBV10-3 with TRBJ1-4; 10 bases align to TRBD1. Germline lookup yields CDR1 ENHRY and CDR2 SYGVKD. This CDR3 region has 16 residues. V was pared by 3 bases and J by 8 bases, with 9 bases of the junction left unmatched.